This is a list of T cell receptor beta chains from one sample in a study of cytomegalovirus exposure and HLA in healthy donors. The method was immunoSEQ multiplex PCR; TCRdb's version includes in-frame clones alone and lacks a portion of them. Recorded for this sample: 35,000 to 50,000 clones. The sample was PBMCs. The receptors come from a woman in her twenties or thirties in good health and CMV-seropositive. Both conserved end residues are part of each CDR3. Each record gives: CDR3 DNA, CDR3 protein, J gene, V gene, D gene, CDR3 length. D genes are given only for firm matches.

DNA: TGTGCCAGCAGCCAAGATTTGGGACTAGCGGGGGCGGGGTACTTC
CDR3: CASSQDLGLAGAGYF
J: TRBJ2-4
V: TRBV4-2
D: TRBD2
length: 15

DNA: TGCGCCAGCAGCCAAGGAACAGGGGGTAGGGAAAAACTGTTTTTT
CDR3: CASSQGTGGREKLFF
J: TRBJ1-4
V: TRBV4-1
D: TRBD1
length: 15

DNA: TGTGCCAGCAGCGCCTGGCCTCTAGCGGGGGCGGACGAGCAGTACTTC
CDR3: CASSAWPLAGADEQYF
J: TRBJ2-7
V: TRBV27
D: TRBD2
length: 16

DNA: TGTGCCAGTAGTACGAAGACAGGGTGGTATCAGCCCCAGCATTTT
CDR3: CASSTKTGWYQPQHF
J: TRBJ1-5
V: TRBV19
D: TRBD1
length: 15

DNA: TGTGCCAGCAGTTACGTCAGGTCGAACACCGGGGAGCTGTTTTTT
CDR3: CASSYVRSNTGELFF
J: TRBJ2-2
V: TRBV6-5
D: -
length: 15

DNA: TGCGCCAGCAGCTTGGGTAGCGCGGGTGGAGAGACCCAGTACTTC
CDR3: CASSLGSAGGETQYF
J: TRBJ2-5
V: TRBV5-1
D: -
length: 15

DNA: TGCGCCAGCAGCTTCGACAGTGCCTACGAGCAGTACTTC
CDR3: CASSFDSAYEQYF
J: TRBJ2-7
V: TRBV5-1
D: -
length: 13

DNA: TGCGCCAGCTCTATGCGGGGGCGCTATGGCTACACCTTC
CDR3: CASSMRGRYGYTF
J: TRBJ1-2
V: TRBV5-1
D: -
length: 13

DNA: TGTGCCAGTAGCGCGACAGGGAATTATGGCTACACCTTC
CDR3: CASSATGNYGYTF
J: TRBJ1-2
V: TRBV19
D: TRBD1
length: 13

DNA: TGTGCCACTGGGACTAGCGGAACCGATGAGCAGTTCTTC
CDR3: CATGTSGTDEQFF
J: TRBJ2-1
V: TRBV19
D: TRBD2
length: 13

DNA: TGCGCCAGCAGCCAAGTTGGCAGGGGGCCCAATGGCTACACCTTC
CDR3: CASSQVGRGPNGYTF
J: TRBJ1-2
V: TRBV4-1
D: TRBD1
length: 15

DNA: TGTGCCAGCAGCCGCGGGGAGGTTGGAAAACTGTTTTTT
CDR3: CASSRGEVGKLFF
J: TRBJ1-4
V: TRBV27
D: -
length: 13

DNA: TGTGCCAGCAGTCAACCGGGACAGGGGTTCTATGGCTACACCTTC
CDR3: CASSQPGQGFYGYTF
J: TRBJ1-2
V: TRBV6-1
D: TRBD1
length: 15

DNA: TGTGCCAGCAGCTTAGGGGACAGGGAGGGAGGGGAAGCTTTCTTT
CDR3: CASSLGDREGGEAFF
J: TRBJ1-1
V: TRBV7-9
D: TRBD1
length: 15

DNA: TGTGCCAGCAGCTTAGGTTGGAGGGGACAGGGTGTGGGCAATCAGCCCCAGCATTTT
CDR3: CASSLGWRGQGVGNQPQHF
J: TRBJ1-5
V: TRBV7-2
D: TRBD1
length: 19

DNA: TGTGCCAGCAGCCAAAGGGAGAGAAATCAGCCCCAGCATTTT
CDR3: CASSQRERNQPQHF
J: TRBJ1-5
V: TRBV4-1
D: -
length: 14

DNA: TGTGCCAGCCACCGATCGCAGGGGACGAGAAGCAATCAGCCCCAGCATTTT
CDR3: CASHRSQGTRSNQPQHF
J: TRBJ1-5
V: TRBV19
D: -
length: 17

DNA: TGTGCCAGCAGGGCCGACAGGGACAACACCGGGGAGCTGTTTTTT
CDR3: CASRADRDNTGELFF
J: TRBJ2-2
V: TRBV2
D: TRBD1
length: 15

DNA: TGTGCCAGCAGCAACAAGATGCAGGCCTACGAGCAGTACTTC
CDR3: CASSNKMQAYEQYF
J: TRBJ2-7
V: TRBV27
D: -
length: 14

DNA: TGTGCCAGTAGTATGACAGGATCAACTAATGAAAAACTGTTTTTT
CDR3: CASSMTGSTNEKLFF
J: TRBJ1-4
V: TRBV19
D: -
length: 15

DNA: TGTGCCAGCAGCCCGGACAGCTCCTACGAGCAGTACTTC
CDR3: CASSPDSSYEQYF
J: TRBJ2-7
V: TRBV9
D: -
length: 13

DNA: TGTGCCAGCAGTGAAGGACGTGAGGGGGTCCGAAACACCATATATTTT
CDR3: CASSEGREGVRNTIYF
J: TRBJ1-3
V: TRBV6-1
D: -
length: 16

DNA: TGTGCCAGCAGCCCCACAGGGGTACTTCAGTACTTC
CDR3: CASSPTGVLQYF
J: TRBJ2-4
V: TRBV7-2
D: TRBD1
length: 12

DNA: TGCAGCGTTGAAGAACGTCTCATCAGCGGGGGGGCCAACGTCCTGACTTTC
CDR3: CSVEERLISGGANVLTF
J: TRBJ2-6
V: TRBV29-1
D: -
length: 17

DNA: TGTGCCAGCAGTCGGTTAGCGGGGTTCACCGGGGAGCTGTTTTTT
CDR3: CASSRLAGFTGELFF
J: TRBJ2-2
V: TRBV28
D: TRBD2
length: 15

DNA: TGTGCCAGCAGTTACTCGGACAGGGAAAGTGGCTACACCTTC
CDR3: CASSYSDRESGYTF
J: TRBJ1-2
V: TRBV6-5
D: TRBD1
length: 14

DNA: TGTGCCACCAGCAGAGACCGGGGGGGGCCCTACGAGCAGTACTTC
CDR3: CATSRDRGGPYEQYF
J: TRBJ2-7
V: TRBV15
D: TRBD2
length: 15

DNA: TGTGCCAGCAGTCAAGCCGGGACAGGGGGCACCGGGGAGCTGTTTTTT
CDR3: CASSQAGTGGTGELFF
J: TRBJ2-2
V: TRBV4-2
D: TRBD1
length: 16

DNA: TGTGCCAGCAGCTTCCAGGTCTATGGCTACACCTTC
CDR3: CASSFQVYGYTF
J: TRBJ1-2
V: TRBV5-6
D: -
length: 12

DNA: TGTGCCAGCAGCTTTCGGCCCGGCAGAGGACAAGAGACCCAGTACTTC
CDR3: CASSFRPGRGQETQYF
J: TRBJ2-5
V: TRBV11-3
D: -
length: 16

DNA: TGCAGTGCGCCTCCGGAGACTGAAGCTTTCTTT
CDR3: CSAPPETEAFF
J: TRBJ1-1
V: TRBV20-1
D: -
length: 11

DNA: TGCGCCAGCAGACCCGGGACAGGGCAATCACCCCTCCACTTT
CDR3: CASRPGTGQSPLHF
J: TRBJ1-6
V: TRBV5-1
D: TRBD1
length: 14

DNA: TGTGCCAGCAGCGTAGCTGGCTGCAGGGACTACACCAGCTACGAGCAGTACTTC
CDR3: CASSVAGCRDYTSYEQYF
J: TRBJ2-7
V: TRBV9
D: TRBD2
length: 18

DNA: TGTGCCAGCAGTTCGGAGGGGACCGGGACTCCGCAGTTCTTC
CDR3: CASSSEGTGTPQFF
J: TRBJ2-1
V: TRBV6-4
D: -
length: 14

DNA: TGTGCCAGCAGCCGGGACAGAAATAGCTACGAGCAGTACTTC
CDR3: CASSRDRNSYEQYF
J: TRBJ2-7
V: TRBV27
D: TRBD1
length: 14

DNA: TGTGCCAGCAGCCCGTACAGGGGACACAATGAGCAGTTCTTC
CDR3: CASSPYRGHNEQFF
J: TRBJ2-1
V: TRBV13
D: TRBD1
length: 14

DNA: TGTGCCAGCAGATTCAACCGCGGCGGGAACAGGAACTATGGCTACACCTTC
CDR3: CASRFNRGGNRNYGYTF
J: TRBJ1-2
V: TRBV11-2
D: -
length: 17

DNA: TGCAGCGTTGATGGCAGGGAACCATCCTATAATTCACCCCTCCACTTT
CDR3: CSVDGREPSYNSPLHF
J: TRBJ1-6
V: TRBV29-1
D: -
length: 16

DNA: TGTGCTTTAGGGTCCCCGGGGGACACCATATATTTT
CDR3: CALGSPGDTIYF
J: TRBJ1-3
V: TRBV30
D: -
length: 12